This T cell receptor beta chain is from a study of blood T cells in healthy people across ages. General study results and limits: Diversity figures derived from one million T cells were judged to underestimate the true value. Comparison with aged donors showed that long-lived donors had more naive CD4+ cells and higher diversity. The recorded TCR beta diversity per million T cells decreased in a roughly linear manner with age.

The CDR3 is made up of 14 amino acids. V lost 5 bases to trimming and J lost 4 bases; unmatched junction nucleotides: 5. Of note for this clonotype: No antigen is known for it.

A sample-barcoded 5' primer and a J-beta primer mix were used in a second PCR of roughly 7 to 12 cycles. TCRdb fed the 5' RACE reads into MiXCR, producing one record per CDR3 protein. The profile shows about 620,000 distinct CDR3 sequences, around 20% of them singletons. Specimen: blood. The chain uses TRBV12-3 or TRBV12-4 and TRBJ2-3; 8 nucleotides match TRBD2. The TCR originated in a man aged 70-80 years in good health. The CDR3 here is CASSISGRADTQYF. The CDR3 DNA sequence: TGTGCCAGCAGTATAAGCGGGAGAGCAGATACGCAGTATTTT.